These 9 T cell receptor beta chains were all obtained from the same sample, sequenced in a study of cytotoxic CD8 clonotypes in ibrutinib-treated CLL. TCRdb's table, derived via immunoSEQ multiplex PCR, lists solely in-frame clones and lacks some. This table holds roughly 200,000 clones, 55% to 85% found once. Sequencing used PBMCs, obtained after 24 months of ibrutinib treatment. The receptors here all came from a human donor with chronic lymphocytic leukemia.

The gene calls are TRBV10-3 and TRBJ2-5; possible D gene TRBD1, 5 bases. V was pared by 2 bases and J by 0 bases, with 7 bases between. The CDR3 sequence is 14 residues long. Germline loops: CDR1 ENHRY, CDR2 SYGVKD. CDR3 sequence reads: CAISEETDQETQYF. In nucleotides, the CDR3 is TGTGCCATCAGTGAGGAGACAGACCAAGAGACCCAGTACTTC.

The chain combines TRBV9 with TRBJ2-7, with D maybe TRBD1 (7 bases). The CDR3 has 15 amino acids. Trimming cost V 2 bases and J 3 bases, with 15 bases left between them. Germline lookup yields CDR1 SGDLS and CDR2 YYNGEE. The CDR3 protein is CASSVGGTANYEQYF. CDR3 nucleotide sequence: TGTGCCAGCAGCGTCGGCGGGACAGCCAACTACGAGCAGTACTTC.

This chain joins TRBV29-1 and TRBJ2-1; 9 positions agree with TRBD1. CDR1 and CDR2 from the germline V gene are SQVTM and ANQGSEA. There are 17 residues in the CDR3. The J segment lost 6 bases and the V segment lost 5 bases, leaving 17 bases of the junction unmatched. In DNA form, the CDR3 reads TGCAGCGTTCTGCCCCCTTTCCGGGACAGGGTAGGCAATGAGCAGTTCTTC. Protein sequence: CSVLPPFRDRVGNEQFF.

This sequence joins TRBV7-2 and TRBJ2-7, with TRBD1 identical over 8 bases. The CDR3 has 15 amino acids. Trimming took 2 bases from V and 4 from J; bases not matched to a gene: 7. Germline CDR1 is SGHTA and CDR2 is FQGNSA. The CDR3, as DNA: TGTGCCAGCAGCTTATACTCGGACAGGGAATACGAGCAGTACTTC. It encodes CASSLYSDREYEQYF.

The chain recombines TRBV19 with TRBJ2-1; D is uncertain. CDR1 is LNHDA and CDR2 is SQIVND in the germline V gene (reference sequence). V was shortened by 9 bases and J by 2 bases, with 5 bases between the two germline ends. The CDR3 is 11 amino acids. Written as DNA, the CDR3 is TGTGCCAGCGAGGCCTACAATGAGCAGTTCTTC. This gives the protein CASEAYNEQFF.

V is TRBV4-3 and J is TRBJ2-1, with TRBD1 as a possible D gene (6 bases). The CDR3 contains 15 residues. Trimming left V 2 bases short and J 1 base short, with 9 bases between. Germline V gene lookup returns CDR1 LGHNA and CDR2 YSLEER. The CDR3 sequence: CASSQSGTSYNEQFF. The CDR3 DNA follows: TGCGCCAGCAGCCAATCCGGGACATCCTACAATGAGCAGTTCTTC.

The rearrangement links TRBV5-1 to TRBJ1-1, with D maybe TRBD1 (5 bases). The CDR3 runs to 15 residues. V was trimmed by 1 base and J by 2 bases, leaving 12 bases between them. CDR1 is SGHRS, CDR2 YFSETQ, per germline. Here the CDR3 reads CASSLSGVGNTEAFF. The CDR3 DNA follows: TGCGCCAGCAGCTTGTCGGGGGTCGGAAACACTGAAGCTTTCTTT.

This chain uses TRBV20-1 with TRBJ2-7; D unclear. Between the trimmed V and J ends, which lost 6 bases and 1 base, there was a span of 7 bases. Germline loops: CDR1 DFQATT, CDR2 SNEGSKA (reference sequence). This CDR3 is 11 amino acids long. The chain's CDR3 is CSAAQSYEQYF. In DNA, the CDR3 is TGCAGTGCGGCTCAGTCCTACGAGCAGTACTTC.

V gene TRBV2 combines with J gene TRBJ1-5; D unclear. The V end lost 7 bases, the J end lost 5 bases, and 12 bases lay between the germline ends. CDR3 length equals 13 residues. Germline V gene lookup returns CDR1 SNHLY and CDR2 FYNNEI. CDR3 sequence reads: CASTNGDHQPQHF. Written as DNA, the CDR3 is TGTGCCAGCACCAACGGGGATCATCAGCCCCAGCATTTT.